This TCR beta chain was captured by sequencing in a study of patients and donors after allogeneic stem cell transplantation. Germline lookup yields CDR1 MGHRA and CDR2 YSYEKL. The CDR3 totals 14 residues. V was shortened by 3 bases and J by 4 bases, with 13 bases between the two germline ends. TCRdb re-called the RT-PCR reads with MiXCR, one entry per CDR3 protein. The data contain approximately 170,000 distinct CDR3 sequences, 24% of them seen just once; the ten biggest clones take up more than 25%. The V call is TRBV4-1, the J call TRBJ2-7; D is perhaps TRBD1 or TRBD2 (5 bases each). Sequencing was carried out using blood, either unsorted or a sorted T cell fraction (not recorded which). This TCR derives from a human donor who was either an allogeneic HSCT recipient or a stem cell or donor lymphocyte infusion donor (not recorded which). It is not recorded whose cells these are; they may come from a transplant donor. DNA for the CDR3: TGCGCCAGCAGCCACCCGGGACGGAATTACGAGCAGTACTTC. It encodes CASSHPGRNYEQYF.